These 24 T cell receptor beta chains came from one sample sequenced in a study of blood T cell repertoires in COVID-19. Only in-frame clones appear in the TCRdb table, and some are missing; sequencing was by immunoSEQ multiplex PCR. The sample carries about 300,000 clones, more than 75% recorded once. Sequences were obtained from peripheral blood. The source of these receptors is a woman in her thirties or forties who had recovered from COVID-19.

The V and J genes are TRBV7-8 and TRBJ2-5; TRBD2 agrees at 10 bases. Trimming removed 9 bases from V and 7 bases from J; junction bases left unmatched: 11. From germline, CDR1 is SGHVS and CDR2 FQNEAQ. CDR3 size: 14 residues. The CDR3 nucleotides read TGTGCCAGTACTAGCGGGGACCGCCCACCGACCCAGTACTTC. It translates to CASTSGDRPPTQYF.

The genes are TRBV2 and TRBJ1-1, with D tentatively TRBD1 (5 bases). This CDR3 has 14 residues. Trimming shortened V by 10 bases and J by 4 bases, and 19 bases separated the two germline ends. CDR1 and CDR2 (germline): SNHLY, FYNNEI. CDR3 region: CATPRQGKFTEAFF. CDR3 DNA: TGTGCCACCCCTCGCCAGGGAAAGTTCACTGAAGCTTTCTTT.

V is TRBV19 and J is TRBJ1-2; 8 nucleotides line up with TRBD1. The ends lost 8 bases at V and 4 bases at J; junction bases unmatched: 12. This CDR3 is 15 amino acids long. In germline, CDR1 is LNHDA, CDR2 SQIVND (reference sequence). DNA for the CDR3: TGTGCCAGTGAGGACAGGGAAGGTCGAAGCTATGGCTACACCTTC. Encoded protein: CASEDREGRSYGYTF.

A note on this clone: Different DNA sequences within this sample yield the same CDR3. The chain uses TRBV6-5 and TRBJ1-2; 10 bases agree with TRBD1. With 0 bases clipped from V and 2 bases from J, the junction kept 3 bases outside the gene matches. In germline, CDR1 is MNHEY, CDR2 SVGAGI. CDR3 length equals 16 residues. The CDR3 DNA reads TGTGCCAGCAGTTACTCGAGGACAGGGGGGAACTATGGCTACACCTTC. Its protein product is CASSYSRTGGNYGYTF.

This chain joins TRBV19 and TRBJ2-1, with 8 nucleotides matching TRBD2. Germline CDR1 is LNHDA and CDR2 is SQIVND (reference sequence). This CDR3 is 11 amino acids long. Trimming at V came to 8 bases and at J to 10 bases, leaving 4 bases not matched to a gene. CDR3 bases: TGTGCCAGTCGGGAGGGCTTGGAGCAGTTCTTC. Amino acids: CASREGLEQFF.

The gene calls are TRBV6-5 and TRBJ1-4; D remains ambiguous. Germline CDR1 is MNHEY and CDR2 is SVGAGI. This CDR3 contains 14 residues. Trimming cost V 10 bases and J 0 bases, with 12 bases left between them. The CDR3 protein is CATRRFATNEKLFF. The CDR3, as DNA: TGTGCCACCAGGAGGTTTGCAACTAATGAAAAACTGTTTTTT.

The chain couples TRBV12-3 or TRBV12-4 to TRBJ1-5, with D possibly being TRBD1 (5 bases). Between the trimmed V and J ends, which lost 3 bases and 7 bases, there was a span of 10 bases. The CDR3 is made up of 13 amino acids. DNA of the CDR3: TGTGCCAGCAGTTTCGGGGGTCGACAGCCCCAGCATTTT. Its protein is CASSFGGRQPQHF.

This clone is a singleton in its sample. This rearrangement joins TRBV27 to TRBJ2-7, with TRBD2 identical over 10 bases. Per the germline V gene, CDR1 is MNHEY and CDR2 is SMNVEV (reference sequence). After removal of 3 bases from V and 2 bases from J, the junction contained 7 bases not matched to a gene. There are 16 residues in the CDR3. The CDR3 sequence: CASSFLLSGGAYEQYF. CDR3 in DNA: TGTGCCAGCAGTTTCCTATTAAGCGGGGGGGCCTACGAGCAGTACTTC.

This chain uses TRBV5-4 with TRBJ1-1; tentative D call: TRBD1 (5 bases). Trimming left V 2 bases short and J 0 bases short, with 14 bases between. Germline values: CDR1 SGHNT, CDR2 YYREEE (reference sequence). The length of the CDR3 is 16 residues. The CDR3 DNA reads TGTGCCAGCAGCTTCCGCAGGGAACTCATGAACACTGAAGCTTTCTTT. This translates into CASSFRRELMNTEAFF.

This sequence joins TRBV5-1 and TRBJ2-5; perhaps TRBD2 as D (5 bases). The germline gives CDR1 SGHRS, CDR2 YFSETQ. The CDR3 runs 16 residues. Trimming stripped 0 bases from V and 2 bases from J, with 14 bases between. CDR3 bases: TGCGCCAGCAGCTTGGTCCCCAGGAGGAGGCAAGAGACCCAGTACTTC. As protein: CASSLVPRRRQETQYF.

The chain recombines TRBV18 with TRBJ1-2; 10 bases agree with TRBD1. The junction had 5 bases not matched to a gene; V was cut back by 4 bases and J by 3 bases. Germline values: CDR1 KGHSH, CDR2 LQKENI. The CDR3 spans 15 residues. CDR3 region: CASSLDRGSHYGYTF. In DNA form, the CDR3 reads TGTGCCAGCTCACTGGACAGGGGGTCCCACTATGGCTACACCTTC. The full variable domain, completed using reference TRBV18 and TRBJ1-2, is NAGVMQNPRHLVRRRGQEARLRCSPMKGHSHVYWYRQLPEEGLKFMVYLQKENIIDESGMPKERFSAEFPKEGPSILRIQQVVRGDSAAYFCASSLDRGSHYGYTFGSGTRLTVV.

This CDR3 reads CAISEGGANSNQPQHF. CDR3 DNA: TGTGCCATCAGTGAGGGAGGGGCGAATAGCAATCAGCCCCAGCATTTT. The V and J genes are TRBV10-3 and TRBJ1-5, with a weak D call TRBD1 (5 bases). Germline V lookup: CDR1 ENHRY, CDR2 SYGVKD. Trimming took off 2 bases at V and 0 bases at J, with 11 bases between the two ends. This CDR3 spans 16 amino acids.

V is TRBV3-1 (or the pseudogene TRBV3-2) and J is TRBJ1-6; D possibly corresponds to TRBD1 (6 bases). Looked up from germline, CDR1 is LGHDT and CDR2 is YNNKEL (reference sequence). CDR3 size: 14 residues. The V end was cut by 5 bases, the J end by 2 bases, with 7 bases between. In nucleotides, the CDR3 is TGTGCCAGCAGCTACAGGGCCTATAATTCACCCCTCCACTTT. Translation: CASSYRAYNSPLHF.

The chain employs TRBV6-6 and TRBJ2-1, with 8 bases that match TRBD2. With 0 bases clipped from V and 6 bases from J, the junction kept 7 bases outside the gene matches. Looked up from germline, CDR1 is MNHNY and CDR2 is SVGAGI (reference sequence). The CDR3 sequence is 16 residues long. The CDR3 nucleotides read TGTGCCAGCAGTTACTCAGTCGGGAGGGCAATCAATGAGCAGTTCTTC. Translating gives CASSYSVGRAINEQFF.

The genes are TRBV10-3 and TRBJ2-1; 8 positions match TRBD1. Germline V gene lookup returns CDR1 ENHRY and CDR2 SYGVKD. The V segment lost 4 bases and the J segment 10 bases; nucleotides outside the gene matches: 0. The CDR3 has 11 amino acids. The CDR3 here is CAISGDREQFF. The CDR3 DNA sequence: TGTGCCATCAGTGGGGACAGGGAGCAGTTCTTC.

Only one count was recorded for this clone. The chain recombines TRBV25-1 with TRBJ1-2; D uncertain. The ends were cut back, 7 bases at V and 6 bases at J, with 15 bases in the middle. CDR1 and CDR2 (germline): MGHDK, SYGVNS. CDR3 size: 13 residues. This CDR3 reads CASNRGFEDGYTF. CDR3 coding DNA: TGTGCCAGCAACCGCGGGTTCGAGGATGGCTACACCTTC.

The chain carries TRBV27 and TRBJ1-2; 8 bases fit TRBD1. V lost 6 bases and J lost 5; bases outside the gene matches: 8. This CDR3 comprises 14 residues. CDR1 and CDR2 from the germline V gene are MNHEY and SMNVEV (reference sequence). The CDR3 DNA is TGTGCCAGCAGCAGACAGGGGTGGGAGTATGGCTACACCTTC. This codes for CASSRQGWEYGYTF.

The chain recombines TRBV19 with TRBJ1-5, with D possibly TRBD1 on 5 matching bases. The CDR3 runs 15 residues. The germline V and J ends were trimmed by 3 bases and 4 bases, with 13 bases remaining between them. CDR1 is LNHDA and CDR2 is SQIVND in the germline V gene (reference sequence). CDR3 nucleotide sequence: TGTGCCAGTAGTATGTCGGCCAGGGCAAATCAGCCCCAGCATTTT. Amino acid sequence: CASSMSARANQPQHF. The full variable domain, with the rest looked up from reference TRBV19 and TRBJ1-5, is DGGITQSPKYLFRKEGQNVTLSCEQNLNHDAMYWYRQDPGQGLRLIYYSQIVNDFQKGDIAEGYSVSREKKESFPLTVTSAQKNPTAFYLCASSMSARANQPQHFGDGTRLSIL.

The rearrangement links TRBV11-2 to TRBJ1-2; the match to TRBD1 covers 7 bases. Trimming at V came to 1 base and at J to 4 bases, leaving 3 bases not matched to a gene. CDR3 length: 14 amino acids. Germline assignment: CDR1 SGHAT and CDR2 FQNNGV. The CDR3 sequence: CASSLGGQTYGYTF. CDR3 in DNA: TGTGCCAGCAGCTTAGGGGGACAGACCTATGGCTACACCTTC.

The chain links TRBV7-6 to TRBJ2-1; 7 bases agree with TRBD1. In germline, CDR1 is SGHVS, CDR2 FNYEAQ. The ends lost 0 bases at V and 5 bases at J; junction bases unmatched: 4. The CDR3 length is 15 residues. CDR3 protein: CASSLATGRHNEQFF. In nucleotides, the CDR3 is TGTGCCAGCAGCTTAGCGACAGGGCGGCACAATGAGCAGTTCTTC. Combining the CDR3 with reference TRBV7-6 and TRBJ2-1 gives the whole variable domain GAGVSQSPRYKVTKRGQDVALRCDPISGHVSLYWYRQALGQGPEFLTYFNYEAQQDKSGLPNDRFSAERPEGSISTLTIQRTEQRDSAMYRCASSLATGRHNEQFFGPGTRLTVL.

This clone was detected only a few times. DNA of the CDR3: TGTGCCAGCAGATGGACAGCCGAAGACTACGAGCAGTACTTC. Translating gives CASRWTAEDYEQYF. V usage is TRBV6-5 and J usage is TRBJ2-7; D is perhaps TRBD1 (6 bases). Trimming took 6 bases from V and 3 from J, leaving 15 bases between them. Germline assignment: CDR1 MNHEY and CDR2 SVGAGI. This CDR3 has 14 amino acids.

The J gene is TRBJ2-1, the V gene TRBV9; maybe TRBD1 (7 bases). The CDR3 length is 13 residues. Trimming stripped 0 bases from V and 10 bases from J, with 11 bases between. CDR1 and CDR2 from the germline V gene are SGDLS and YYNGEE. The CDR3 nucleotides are TGTGCCAGCAGCGTAGTCCAGGGGGGCGAGCAGTTCTTC. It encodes CASSVVQGGEQFF.

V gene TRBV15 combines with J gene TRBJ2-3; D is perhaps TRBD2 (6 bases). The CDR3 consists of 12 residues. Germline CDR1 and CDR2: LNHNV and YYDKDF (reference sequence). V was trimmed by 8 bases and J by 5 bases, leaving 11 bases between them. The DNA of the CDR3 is TGTGCCACCTCGTACGGGAGAGATACGCAGTATTTT. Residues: CATSYGRDTQYF.

For the CDR3, the DNA is TGCAGTGCTATAAGAGTCACTGAAGCTTTCTTT. It translates to CSAIRVTEAFF. The rearrangement uses TRBV20-1 and TRBJ1-1; no reliable D call. Trimming left V 4 bases short and J 4 bases short, with 7 bases between. The CDR3 totals 11 residues. Germline CDR1 DFQATT, CDR2 SNEGSKA (reference sequence).